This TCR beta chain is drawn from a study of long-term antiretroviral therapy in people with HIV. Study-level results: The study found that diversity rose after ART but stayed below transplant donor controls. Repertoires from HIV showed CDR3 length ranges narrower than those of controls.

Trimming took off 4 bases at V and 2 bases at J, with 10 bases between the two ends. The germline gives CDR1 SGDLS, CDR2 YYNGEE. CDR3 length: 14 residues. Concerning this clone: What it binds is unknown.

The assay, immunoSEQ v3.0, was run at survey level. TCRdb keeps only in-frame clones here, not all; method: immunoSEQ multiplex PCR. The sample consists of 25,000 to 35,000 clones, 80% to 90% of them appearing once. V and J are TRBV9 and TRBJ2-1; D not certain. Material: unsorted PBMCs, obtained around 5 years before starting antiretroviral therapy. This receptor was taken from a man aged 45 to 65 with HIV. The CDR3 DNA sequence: TGTGCCAGCAGCCGCCGTGGCACCTACAATGAGCAGTTCTTC. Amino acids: CASSRRGTYNEQFF.